This entry lists 24 T cell receptor beta chains sequenced from one sample in a study of blood T cell repertoires in COVID-19. Assay used: immunoSEQ multiplex PCR; TCRdb lists only in-frame clones, some missing. The sample records 70,000 to 100,000 clones, 72% being singletons. The sequenced sample consisted of peripheral blood. Source of these receptors: a woman aged 60 to 75 in a cohort sampled during active or convalescent COVID-19.

The rearrangement joins TRBV5-5 to TRBJ2-1; TRBD2 agrees at 13 bases. J lost 5 bases, V lost 4 bases, and 6 bases had no gene match. The length of the CDR3 is 16 residues. Germline V CDR1 and CDR2: SGHKS, YYEKEE (reference sequence). CDR3 protein: CASSPRLAGGDNEQFF. The CDR3 region has the DNA TGTGCCAGCAGCCCACGACTAGCGGGGGGAGACAATGAGCAGTTCTTC.

The chain combines TRBV6-4 with TRBJ2-5; TRBD1 aligns across 9 bases. CDR1 is MRHNA, CDR2 SNTAGT, per germline. This CDR3 comprises 17 residues. V shed 0 bases and J 7 bases; nucleotides not matched to a gene: 12. The CDR3 sequence is CASSDSNPGQGSATQYF. CDR3 nucleotides: TGTGCCAGCAGTGACTCGAATCCGGGACAGGGATCCGCGACCCAGTACTTC.

The V and J genes are TRBV9 and TRBJ2-1; 8 bases are shared with TRBD2. The ends lost 5 bases at V and 2 bases at J; junction bases unmatched: 6. The CDR3 loop spans 15 amino acids. Germline-derived CDR1 and CDR2 are SGDLS and YYNGEE. CDR3 sequence reads: CASSQLGGAYNEQFF. Here the CDR3 DNA reads TGTGCCAGCAGTCAACTCGGGGGGGCCTACAATGAGCAGTTCTTC.

Written as DNA, the CDR3 is TGCGCCAGCAGTAATCGAGATACAGGGGCCCCATCCTACGAGCAGTACTTC. It codes for CASSNRDTGAPSYEQYF. The rearrangement joins TRBV5-1 to TRBJ2-7; 7 bases are a match to TRBD1. The ends lost 5 bases at V and 1 base at J; junction bases unmatched: 15. The CDR3 runs to 17 residues. In germline, CDR1 is SGHRS, CDR2 YFSETQ. The variable domain in full, completed from reference TRBV5-1 and TRBJ2-7, reads KAGVTQTPRYLIKTRGQQVTLSCSPISGHRSVSWYQQTPGQGLQFLFEYFSETQRNKGNFPGRFSGRQFSNSRSEMNVSTLELGDSALYLCASSNRDTGAPSYEQYFGPGTRLTVT.

V usage is TRBV18 and J usage is TRBJ2-1; D remains ambiguous. The CDR3 totals 16 residues. The V end lost 0 bases, the J end lost 0 bases, and 9 bases lay between the germline ends. CDR1 KGHSH and CDR2 LQKENI come from the germline V gene. CDR3: CASSPPVLSSYNEQFF. The CDR3 DNA reads as TGTGCCAGCTCACCACCAGTCCTTAGCTCCTACAATGAGCAGTTCTTC.

The genes are TRBV12-3 or TRBV12-4 and TRBJ1-2; TRBD1 matches 12 bases. The J segment lost 8 bases and the V segment lost 6 bases, leaving 4 bases of the junction unmatched. This CDR3 is built from 13 residues. The CDR3 loop reads CASSGTGGGGYTF. Here the CDR3 DNA reads TGTGCCAGCAGCGGGACAGGGGGCGGCGGCTACACCTTC.

In this sample, this clone turned up many times. The CDR3 nucleotides are TGTGCCAGCCCGGACGGGACAGGGGGTCAGCCCCAGCATTTT. Translation gives CASPDGTGGQPQHF. The V and J genes are TRBV9 and TRBJ1-5; 11 bases line up with TRBD1. The V segment lost 7 bases and the J segment 6 bases; nucleotides outside the gene matches: 6. CDR3 length: 14 residues. CDR1 is SGDLS, CDR2 YYNGEE, per germline.

V and J are TRBV4-1 and TRBJ2-6; TRBD1 agrees at 7 bases. This CDR3 contains 18 residues. V dropped 6 bases and J dropped 0; count of bases not matched to a gene: 11. Germline CDR1 MGHRA, CDR2 YSYEKL. This chain's CDR3 is CASSIGRDRTSGANVLTF. In nucleotides, the CDR3 is TGCGCCAGCAGTATAGGTCGGGACAGAACCTCTGGGGCCAACGTCCTGACTTTC.

This clone showed up just a few times. V gene TRBV18 combines with J gene TRBJ1-2; D remains unclear. CDR3 length equals 13 residues. The V gene's germline CDR1 is KGHSH and CDR2 LQKENI. Deletions cut 3 bases from V and 1 base from J, with 6 bases between. The CDR3 is CASSPADNYGYTF. In DNA, the CDR3 is TGTGCCAGCTCACCGGCGGATAACTATGGCTACACCTTC.

This clone was seen more than once but under ten times. The chain has TRBV27 and TRBJ1-5, with D uncertain. V lost 3 bases and J lost 4, with 7 bases in between. Germline loops: CDR1 MNHEY, CDR2 SMNVEV (reference sequence). CDR3 size: 13 residues. The CDR3 DNA reads as TGTGCCAGCAGTTTTGGCAGAAATCAGCCCCAGCATTTT. Its protein product is CASSFGRNQPQHF.

The V gene is TRBV2, the J gene TRBJ1-6, with D hard to call. V was shortened by 4 bases and J by 6 bases, with 13 bases between the two germline ends. Germline lookup yields CDR1 SNHLY and CDR2 FYNNEI. The CDR3 is 15 residues long. The CDR3 sequence is CASSATPVINSPLHF. The CDR3 nucleotides read TGTGCCAGCAGTGCCACTCCGGTAATTAATTCACCCCTCCACTTT.

This clone was seen a handful of times. The CDR3 DNA reads as TGTGCCAGCAGTGCCGCCTTACAGGGGGCAAACACCATATATTTT. Amino acids: CASSAALQGANTIYF. The rearrangement uses TRBV2 and TRBJ1-3; the match to TRBD1 covers 9 bases. The CDR3 runs to 15 residues. The germline gives CDR1 SNHLY, CDR2 FYNNEI. With V trimmed by 4 bases and J by 6 bases, 7 bases remained unmatched.

V gene TRBV3-1 (or the pseudogene TRBV3-2) combines with J gene TRBJ1-1; D is unresolved. Trimming stripped 0 bases from V and 5 bases from J, with 13 bases between. Germline loops: CDR1 LGHDT, CDR2 YNNKEL (reference sequence). The CDR3 is 15 residues long. The CDR3 reads CASSQDGGFGTEAFF. CDR3 sequence (DNA): TGTGCCAGCAGCCAAGATGGAGGTTTCGGGACTGAAGCTTTCTTT.

The chain is built from TRBV15 and TRBJ2-1; tentative D call: TRBD2 (7 bases). Trimming took off 3 bases at V and 4 bases at J, with 19 bases between the two ends. Germline assignment: CDR1 LNHNV and CDR2 YYDKDF (reference sequence). There are 17 residues in the CDR3. CDR3 amino acids: CATSRGAASGKYNEQFF. The CDR3 bases are TGTGCCACCAGCAGGGGGGCGGCTAGCGGAAAATACAATGAGCAGTTCTTC.

The V call is TRBV6-5, the J call TRBJ2-1, with 11 bases lining up with TRBD2. The V segment lost 7 bases and the J segment 4 bases; nucleotides outside the gene matches: 3. This CDR3 has 14 amino acids. CDR1 and CDR2 from the germline V gene are MNHEY and SVGAGI. The CDR3 is CASISGGAYNEQFF. The CDR3 DNA sequence: TGTGCCAGCATTAGCGGGGGGGCTTACAATGAGCAGTTCTTC.

V and J are TRBV3-1 (or the pseudogene TRBV3-2) and TRBJ1-2, with a weak D call TRBD1 (6 bases). Germline lookup yields CDR1 LGHDT and CDR2 YNNKEL (reference sequence). Deletions cut 0 bases from V and 6 bases from J, with 20 bases between. This CDR3 comprises 17 residues. The CDR3 region has the DNA TGTGCCAGCAGCCAAGAAAGAGGTTATACAGGGTCAGATGGCTACACCTTC. This gives the protein CASSQERGYTGSDGYTF.

The sample holds many counts of this clone. The chain employs TRBV14 and TRBJ1-3; 9 bases map to TRBD1. The CDR3 covers 13 residues. In germline, CDR1 is SGHDN, CDR2 FVKESK. V was clipped by 4 bases and J by 7 bases; unmatched bases: 2. CDR3 in DNA: TGTGCCAGCAGCCCAGGACAGGGGAACACCATATATTTT. It specifies CASSPGQGNTIYF.

The rearrangement joins TRBV30 to TRBJ2-2; D may be TRBD2 (5 bases). V was trimmed by 8 bases and J by 4 bases, leaving 20 bases between them. The CDR3 runs 15 residues. Germline V gives CDR1 GTSNPN, CDR2 SVGIG (reference sequence). As DNA, the CDR3 is TGTGCCGGGATCCCCCCCAGGAGGACCACCGGGGAGCTGTTTTTT. Translation gives CAGIPPRRTTGELFF.

This clone was recorded a few times. The rearrangement uses TRBV3-1 (or the pseudogene TRBV3-2) and TRBJ1-4; D call uncertain. With 5 bases removed from V and 2 bases from J, the gap between germline ends came to 9 bases. This CDR3 has 14 amino acids. From germline, CDR1 is LGHDT and CDR2 YNNKEL (reference sequence). CDR3 nucleotide sequence: TGTGCCAGCAGCACTCGTAAGACTAATGAAAAACTGTTTTTT. Translated: CASSTRKTNEKLFF.

Only a few counts were recorded for this clone. This chain links TRBV7-9 with TRBJ1-1; D not certain. CDR3 length: 15 amino acids. Germline CDR1 reads SEHNR; CDR2 reads FQNEAQ (reference sequence). V lost 4 bases and J 1 base, leaving 13 bases between the germline ends. The CDR3 sequence: CASSWVGGKNTEAFF. The DNA for the CDR3 is TGTGCCAGCAGCTGGGTTGGAGGGAAGAACACTGAAGCTTTCTTT.

The chain uses TRBV2 and TRBJ2-3; no reliable D call. V was trimmed by 6 bases and J by 8 bases, leaving 21 bases between them. This CDR3 region has 15 residues. Germline CDR1 reads SNHLY; CDR2 reads FYNNEI. CDR3 bases: TGTGCCAGCAGCCCCTCTCACCTACCTCCTGGTACGCAGTATTTT. Protein: CASSPSHLPPGTQYF.

This clone was detected a few times. V gene TRBV7-9 combines with J gene TRBJ2-3; 7 nucleotides agree with TRBD2. There are 14 residues in the CDR3. Germline V CDR1 and CDR2: SEHNR, FQNEAQ (reference sequence). The ends lost 6 bases at V and 1 base at J; junction bases unmatched: 4. For the CDR3, the DNA is TGTGCCAGCAGAATGGCGGGGGGCACAGATACGCAGTATTTT. It yields the protein CASRMAGGTDTQYF.

The chain carries TRBV7-9 and TRBJ2-7, with 8 positions matching TRBD1. The CDR3 is made up of 13 amino acids. Per the germline V gene, CDR1 is SEHNR and CDR2 is FQNEAQ (reference sequence). V shed 4 bases and J 6 bases; nucleotides not matched to a gene: 5. The chain's CDR3 is CASSSGQVFEQYF. In DNA form, the CDR3 reads TGTGCCAGCAGCTCGGGACAGGTTTTCGAGCAGTACTTC.

This chain connects TRBV7-9 to TRBJ2-5, with 11 bases matching TRBD2. The V segment lost 5 bases and the J segment 2 bases; nucleotides outside the gene matches: 7. The CDR3 consists of 16 residues. Germline V gene lookup returns CDR1 SEHNR and CDR2 FQNEAQ (reference sequence). The CDR3 reads CASSRTTSGAQETQYF. The CDR3, as DNA: TGTGCCAGCAGCCGAACGACTAGCGGGGCACAAGAGACCCAGTACTTC.